This TCR beta chain was sequenced for a study of cytotoxic CD8 clonotypes in ibrutinib-treated CLL. Study information: Response samples were taken after a median of about 11 months on treatment, range 6 to 36. Findings of the study overall: Public clonotypes, found uncommonly, either contracted or stayed stable on treatment.

The germline CDR1 and CDR2 sequences are SGHAT and FQNNGV. The CDR3 sequence is 13 residues long. V was cut by 11 bases and J by 0 bases, with 11 bases left in between. Frozen-stored PBMCs produced 1.5 to 2.5 micrograms of genomic DNA for TCR beta libraries. Clones were read by immunoSEQ multiplex PCR, and TCRdb kept only the in-frame ones, dropping some. The data show more than 110,000 clones, 80% seen once. Remarks on this clone: The antigen is not known.

The chain combines TRBV11-2 with TRBJ1-3; no clear D. The specimen comprised PBMCs, sampled after 36 months of ibrutinib treatment. The sequence came from a human donor with chronic lymphocytic leukemia. In DNA form, the CDR3 reads TGTGCCTGCGAACGGGGCTCTGGAAACACCATATATTTT. It specifies CACERGSGNTIYF. The entire variable domain, with the rest obtained from reference TRBV11-2 and TRBJ1-3, is as follows: EAGVAQSPRYKIIEKRQSVAFWCNPISGHATLYWYQQILGQGPKLLIQFQNNGVVDDSQLPKDRFSAERLKGVDSTLKIQPAKLEDSAVYLCACERGSGNTIYFGEGSWLTVV.